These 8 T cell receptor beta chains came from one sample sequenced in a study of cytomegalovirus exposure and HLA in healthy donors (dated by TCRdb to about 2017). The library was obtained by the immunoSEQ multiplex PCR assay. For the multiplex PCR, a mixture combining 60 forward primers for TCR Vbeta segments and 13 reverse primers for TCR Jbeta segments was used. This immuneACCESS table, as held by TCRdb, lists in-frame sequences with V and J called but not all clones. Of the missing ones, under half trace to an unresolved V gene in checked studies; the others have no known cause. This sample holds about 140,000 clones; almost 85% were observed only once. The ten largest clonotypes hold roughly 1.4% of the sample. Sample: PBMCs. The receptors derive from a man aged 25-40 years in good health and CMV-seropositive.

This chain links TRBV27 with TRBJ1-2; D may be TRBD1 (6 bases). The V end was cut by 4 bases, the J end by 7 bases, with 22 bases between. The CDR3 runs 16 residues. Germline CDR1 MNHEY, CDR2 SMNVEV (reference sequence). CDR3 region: CASSWGGGGSFSGYTF. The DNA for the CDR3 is TGTGCCAGCAGTTGGGGTGGCGGGGGCAGTTTTAGTGGCTACACCTTC.

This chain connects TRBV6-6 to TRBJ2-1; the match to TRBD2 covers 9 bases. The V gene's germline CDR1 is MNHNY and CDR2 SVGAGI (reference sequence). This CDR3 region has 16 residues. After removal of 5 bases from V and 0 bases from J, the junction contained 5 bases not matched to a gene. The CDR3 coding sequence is TGTGCCAGCAGTAGCCTAGCGGGGCTCTCCTACAATGAGCAGTTCTTC. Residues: CASSSLAGLSYNEQFF.

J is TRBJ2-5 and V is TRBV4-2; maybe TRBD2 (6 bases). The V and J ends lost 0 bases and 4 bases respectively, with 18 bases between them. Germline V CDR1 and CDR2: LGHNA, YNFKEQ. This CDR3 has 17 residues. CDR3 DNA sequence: TGTGCCAGCAGCCAAGATGTGCGGGGCACAATTGGAGAGACCCAGTACTTC. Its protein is CASSQDVRGTIGETQYF.

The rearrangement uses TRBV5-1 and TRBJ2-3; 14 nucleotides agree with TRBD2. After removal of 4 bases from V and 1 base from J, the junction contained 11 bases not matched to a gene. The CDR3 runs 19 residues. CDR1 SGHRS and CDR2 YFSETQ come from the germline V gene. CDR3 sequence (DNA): TGCGCCAGCAGCCCCGCCCGGGGACTAGCGGGAGTGGGCACAGATACGCAGTATTTT. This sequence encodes CASSPARGLAGVGTDTQYF.

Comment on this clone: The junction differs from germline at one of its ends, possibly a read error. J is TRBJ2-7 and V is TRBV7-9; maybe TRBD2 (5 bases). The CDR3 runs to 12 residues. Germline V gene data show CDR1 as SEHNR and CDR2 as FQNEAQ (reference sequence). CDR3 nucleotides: TGTTCCAGCAGCTTATCAACCGTGGGGAGGTACTTC. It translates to CSSSLSTVGRYF.

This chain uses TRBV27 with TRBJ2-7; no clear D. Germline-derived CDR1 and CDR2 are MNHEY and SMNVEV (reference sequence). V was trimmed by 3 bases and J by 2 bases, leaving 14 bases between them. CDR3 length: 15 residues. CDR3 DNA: TGTGCCAGCAGTTTGAAAGTCACAGCCACCTACGAGCAGTACTTC. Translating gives CASSLKVTATYEQYF.

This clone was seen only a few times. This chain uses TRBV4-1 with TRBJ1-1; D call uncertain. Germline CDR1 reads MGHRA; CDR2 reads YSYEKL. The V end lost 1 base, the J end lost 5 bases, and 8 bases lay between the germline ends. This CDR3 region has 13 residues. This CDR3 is CASSQVPLTEAFF. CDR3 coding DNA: TGCGCCAGCAGCCAAGTTCCCTTGACTGAAGCTTTCTTT.

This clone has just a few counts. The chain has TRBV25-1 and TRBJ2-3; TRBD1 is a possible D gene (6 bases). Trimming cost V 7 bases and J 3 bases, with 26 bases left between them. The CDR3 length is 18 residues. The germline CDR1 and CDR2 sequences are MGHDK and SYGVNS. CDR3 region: CASTQGSGERVKTDTQYF. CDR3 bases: TGTGCCAGCACCCAGGGGTCAGGAGAACGAGTGAAAACAGATACGCAGTATTTT.